These 11 T cell receptor beta chains were all obtained from the same sample, sequenced in a study of blood T cell repertoires in COVID-19. The assay was immunoSEQ multiplex PCR, and TCRdb's table has in-frame clones only and misses some. This sample has 200,000 to 250,000 clones, with 70% to 90% found just once. The sample comprised PBMCs or T cells enriched from blood (not recorded which). The receptors originated from a woman aged 50 to 65 with acute COVID-19.

The rearrangement uses TRBV5-8 and TRBJ2-7; the match to TRBD1 covers 10 bases. The V segment lost 4 bases and the J segment 6 bases; nucleotides outside the gene matches: 4. The CDR3 loop spans 13 amino acids. Germline V gene lookup returns CDR1 SGHTS and CDR2 YDEGEE. In DNA form, the CDR3 reads TGTGCCAGCAGCCACCGGGACAGGGGCGAGCAGTACTTC. This codes for CASSHRDRGEQYF.

The sample holds one count of this clone. V and J are TRBV5-6 and TRBJ2-6, with D possibly TRBD1 on 6 matching bases. CDR1 and CDR2 (germline): SGHDT, YYEEEE. Trimming took off 0 bases at V and 1 base at J, with 11 bases between the two ends. The CDR3 is 17 amino acids. CDR3 in amino acids: CASSLGLRGSGANVLTF. The CDR3 DNA is TGTGCCAGCAGCTTGGGCCTCAGGGGATCTGGGGCCAACGTCCTGACTTTC. Combining the CDR3 with reference TRBV5-6 and TRBJ2-6 gives the whole variable domain DAGVTQSPTHLIKTRGQQVTLRCSPKSGHDTVSWYQQALGQGPQFIFQYYEEEERQRGNFPDRFSGHQFPNYSSELNVNALLLGDSALYLCASSLGLRGSGANVLTFGAGSRLTVL.

CDR3 coding DNA: TGTGCCAGCAGTAGACAGCAATTGAATGAGCAGTTCTTC. It translates to CASSRQQLNEQFF. J is TRBJ2-1 and V is TRBV12-3 or TRBV12-4, with a possible D match to TRBD1 (5 bases). V lost 5 bases to trimming and J lost 7 bases, with 12 bases between them. There are 13 residues in the CDR3.

The V gene is TRBV19, the J gene TRBJ1-4; D remains ambiguous. Trimming pared 3 bases from V and 5 bases from J, leaving 10 bases between. Germline V gene data show CDR1 as LNHDA and CDR2 as SQIVND (reference sequence). CDR3 size: 14 residues. In nucleotides, the CDR3 is TGTGCCAGTAGTATCGCCGGAGCAAATGAAAAACTGTTTTTT. As protein: CASSIAGANEKLFF.

The chain has TRBV27 and TRBJ1-5; 9 bases map to TRBD1. The V gene's germline CDR1 is MNHEY and CDR2 SMNVEV (reference sequence). The CDR3 consists of 15 residues. The ends lost 6 bases at V and 3 bases at J; junction bases unmatched: 6. The DNA for the CDR3 is TGTGCCAGCAGGTCTACAGGGGGCCCCAATCAGCCCCAGCATTTT. This sequence encodes CASRSTGGPNQPQHF.

The chain recombines TRBV5-4 with TRBJ2-7; 7 bases line up with TRBD1. Losses at the gene ends were 2 bases for V and 5 bases for J; bases not matched to a gene: 16. CDR1 is SGHNT, CDR2 YYREEE, per germline (reference sequence). This CDR3 comprises 17 residues. Written as DNA, the CDR3 is TGTGCCAGCAGCTTTTATTTGGGTAGGGGGCTAATCCACGAGCAGTACTTC. Protein sequence: CASSFYLGRGLIHEQYF.

This clone has only one observation. The rearrangement joins TRBV27 to TRBJ2-7, with 9 positions matching TRBD1. The J segment lost 3 bases and the V segment lost 3 bases, leaving 3 bases of the junction unmatched. The CDR3 contains 14 residues. Germline loops: CDR1 MNHEY, CDR2 SMNVEV (reference sequence). This CDR3 is CASSFKDRGYEQYF. The CDR3 nucleotides read TGTGCCAGCAGTTTTAAGGACAGGGGCTACGAGCAGTACTTC.

The J gene is TRBJ1-2, the V gene TRBV3-1 (or the pseudogene TRBV3-2); 9 nucleotides match TRBD1. With 0 bases clipped from V and 0 bases from J, the junction kept 8 bases outside the gene matches. The CDR3 totals 18 residues. Germline loops: CDR1 LGHDT, CDR2 YNNKEL (reference sequence). The chain's CDR3 is CASSQEFGTGLTNYGYTF. The CDR3 DNA sequence: TGTGCCAGCAGCCAAGAGTTCGGGACAGGGCTAACTAACTATGGCTACACCTTC.

The V gene is TRBV3-1 (or the pseudogene TRBV3-2), the J gene TRBJ2-2, with a tentative D call TRBD2 (6 bases). Trimming took off 8 bases at V and 0 bases at J, with 16 bases between the two ends. The CDR3 sequence is 16 residues long. In germline, CDR1 is LGHDT, CDR2 YNNKEL (reference sequence). CDR3 nucleotide sequence: TGTGCCAGCGGGACTGCTCCTGATTCGAACACCGGGGAGCTGTTTTTT. Its translation is CASGTAPDSNTGELFF.

The chain uses TRBV4-1 and TRBJ2-7; D is possibly TRBD2 (6 bases). V lost 4 bases and J lost 6, with 19 bases in between. The CDR3 contains 15 residues. Germline V gives CDR1 MGHRA, CDR2 YSYEKL. CDR3 residues: CASSRGRAVGGEQYF. The CDR3 nucleotides are TGCGCCAGCAGCCGAGGGCGTGCGGTGGGAGGCGAGCAGTACTTC.

The CDR3 DNA reads TGTGCCAGCAAAGTCGAGCAGGGCCATGGCTACACCTTC. This gives the protein CASKVEQGHGYTF. The rearrangement joins TRBV2 to TRBJ1-2, with D perhaps TRBD1 (5 bases). CDR3 size: 13 residues. Germline CDR1 and CDR2: SNHLY and FYNNEI. V lost 7 bases and J lost 6, with 15 bases in between.